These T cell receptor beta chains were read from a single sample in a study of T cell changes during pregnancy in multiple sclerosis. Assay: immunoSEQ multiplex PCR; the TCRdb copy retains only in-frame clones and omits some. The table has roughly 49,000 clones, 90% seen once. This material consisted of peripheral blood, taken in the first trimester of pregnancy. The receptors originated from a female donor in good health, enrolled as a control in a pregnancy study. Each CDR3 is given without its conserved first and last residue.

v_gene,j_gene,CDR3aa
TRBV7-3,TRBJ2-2,ASSSHFGPGTGELF
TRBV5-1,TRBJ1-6,ASSSDRGLSPLH
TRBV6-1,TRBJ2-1,ASSDLSGNEQF
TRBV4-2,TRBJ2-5,ASSRDQETQY
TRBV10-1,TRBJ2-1,ASSPRNNNEQF
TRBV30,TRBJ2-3,AYTKESGGAGDTQY
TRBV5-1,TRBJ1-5,ASSLGQGYNQPQH
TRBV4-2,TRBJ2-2,ASSQVPSGGHAGELF
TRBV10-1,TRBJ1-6,ASSSRQDSPLH
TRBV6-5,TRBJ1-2,ASSYFRGFNYGYT
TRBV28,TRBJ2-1,ASSLYEAGNEQF
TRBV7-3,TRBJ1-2,ASSGTGGAGYT
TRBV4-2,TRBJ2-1,ASSQEAGRLAGGYYNEQF
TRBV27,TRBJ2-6,ASSSGQGAAGANVLT
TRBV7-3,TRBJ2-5,ASSFTSGGQETQY
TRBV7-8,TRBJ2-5,ASSLVTGVETQY
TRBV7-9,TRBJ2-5,ASSFRGGQGGETQY
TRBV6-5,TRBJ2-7,ASRPGTSSYEQY
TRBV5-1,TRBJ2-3,ASSLRSGLLTDTQY
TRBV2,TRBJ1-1,ASRAGGTEAF
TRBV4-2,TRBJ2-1,ASSQVGLAGNNEQF
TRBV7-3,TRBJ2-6,ASSFDRGTDGANVLT
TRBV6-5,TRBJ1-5,ASSYDTNQPQH
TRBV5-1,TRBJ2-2,ASSLIAGEDTGELF
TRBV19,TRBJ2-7,ASSLQGSGEQY
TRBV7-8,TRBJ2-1,ASSEEPGKDEQF
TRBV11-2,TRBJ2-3,ASSNQGSDTQY
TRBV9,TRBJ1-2,ASSVGQGTYGYT
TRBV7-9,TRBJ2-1,ASSPGQGARNEQF
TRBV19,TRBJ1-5,ASSTGGGNQPQH
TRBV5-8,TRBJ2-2,ASSFPTENTGELF
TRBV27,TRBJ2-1,ASSSQTDYNEQF
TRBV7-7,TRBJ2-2,ASSARDRDTGELF
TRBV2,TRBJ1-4,ASSLTELQTEKLF
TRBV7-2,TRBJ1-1,ASSLAFMGWGDTEAF
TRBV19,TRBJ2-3,ASSIEWRGDTQY
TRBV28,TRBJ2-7,ASSLTRDEQY
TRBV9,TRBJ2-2,ASSGRLAETNTGELF
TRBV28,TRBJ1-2,ASTKLLRGVDGYT
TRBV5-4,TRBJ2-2,ASSLDRGRIGELF
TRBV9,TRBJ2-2,ASSPRSNTGELF
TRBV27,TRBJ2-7,ASRGQGVFYEQY
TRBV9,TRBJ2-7,ASSPRAVGGAYEQY
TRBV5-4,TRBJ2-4,ASSDRDRGRTNIQY
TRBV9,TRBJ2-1,ASSVGTATGLAGGYNEQF
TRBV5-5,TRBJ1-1,ASSLEGQGARAF
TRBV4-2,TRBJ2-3,ASSQSTSGVTQQY
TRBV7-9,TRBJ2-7,ASSLAYRMTGLHSYEQY
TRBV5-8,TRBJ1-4,ASTMGQPVEKLF
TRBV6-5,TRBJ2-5,ASSYGLGETQY
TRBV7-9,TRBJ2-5,ASSLAQGADETQY
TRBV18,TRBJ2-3,ASSPNIRSTDTQY
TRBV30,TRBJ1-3,AWSGTGGRNTIY